A single sample is the source of the 30 T cell receptor beta chains below, sequenced in a study of T-cell reconstitution after alpha-beta-depleted transplantation in children. TCRbeta library preparation incorporated unique molecular identifiers. TCRdb passed the PCR reads through MiXCR, listing each CDR3 protein once. The sample shows around 340,000 distinct CDR3 sequences, roughly 13% of them seen only once. The input for sequencing was PBMCs, taken from the stem cell graft. These receptor sequences come from a human donor who donated a stem cell graft to a child with Fanconi anemia.

This clonotype occurred many times. The chain combines TRBV7-2 with TRBJ2-1; D call uncertain. The germline V and J ends were trimmed by 6 bases and 4 bases, with 13 bases remaining between them. This CDR3 is 14 amino acids long. Germline lookup yields CDR1 SGHTA and CDR2 FQGNSA. CDR3: CASSYMDGYNEQFF. CDR3 bases: TGTGCCAGCAGTTATATGGACGGTTACAATGAGCAGTTCTTC.

The rearrangement joins TRBV29-1 to TRBJ1-3; D call uncertain. The CDR3 runs to 13 residues. V was trimmed by 5 bases and J by 0 bases, leaving 8 bases between them. The germline V gene encodes CDR1 SQVTM and CDR2 ANQGSEA. DNA for the CDR3: TGCAGCGTTAGACACGCCTCTGGAAACACCATATATTTT. Protein sequence: CSVRHASGNTIYF.

CDR3 in DNA: TGCAGTGCTAGAGATCTGGGTGGCGGGGGGGCAAGGGAGCAGTTCTTC. This gives the protein CSARDLGGGGAREQFF. The chain is built from TRBV20-1 and TRBJ2-1; 9 nucleotides line up with TRBD2. V shed 0 bases, J shed 10 bases, and the junction held 13 bases outside the gene matches. This CDR3 has 16 residues. Germline V gene sequence: CDR1 DFQATT, CDR2 SNEGSKA (reference sequence).

The rearrangement links TRBV6-2 or TRBV6-3 to TRBJ2-1, with TRBD1 matching 9 bases. CDR3 size: 16 residues. Germline V gives CDR1 MNHEY, CDR2 SVGEGT. Trimming took 8 bases from V and 1 from J; bases not matched to a gene: 9. DNA of the CDR3: TGTGCCAGCTTCCCCGGGACAGGGAGATCCTACAATGAGCAGTTCTTC. Translating gives CASFPGTGRSYNEQFF.

On this clonotype: Lacking the conserved final phenylalanine or tryptophan, this CDR3 likely reflects a read error. The chain is built from TRBV5-6 and TRBJ2-1; TRBD1 is a possible D gene (6 bases). Per the germline V gene, CDR1 is SGHDT and CDR2 is YYEEEE. With 7 bases removed from V and 7 bases from J, the gap between germline ends came to 18 bases. The CDR3 has 14 amino acids. CDR3 nucleotide sequence: TGTGCCAGCGGAACAGGGCCCCAGGGTAATGAGCAGTTCTGC. It translates to CASGTGPQGNEQFC.

The chain employs TRBV5-1 and TRBJ2-7, with D unclear. The germline V gene encodes CDR1 SGHRS and CDR2 YFSETQ. Deletions cut 0 bases from V and 6 bases from J, with 7 bases between. The CDR3 length is 12 residues. In DNA, the CDR3 is TGCGCCAGCAGCTTGGAGCAGCGCGAGCAGTACTTC. It encodes CASSLEQREQYF.

A few counts support this clonotype. The chain carries TRBV4-2 and TRBJ2-1; the match to TRBD1 covers 8 bases. The CDR3 is made up of 15 amino acids. The ends lost 4 bases at V and 9 bases at J; junction bases unmatched: 11. Germline V lookup: CDR1 LGHNA, CDR2 YNFKEQ. The chain's CDR3 is CASSRTGQGRGEQFF. The CDR3 DNA reads TGTGCCAGCAGCCGAACAGGACAGGGTAGGGGTGAGCAGTTCTTC.

The CDR3 coding sequence is TGTGCCAGCAGCCCATGGGGGGGAAGGAACACTGAAGCTTTCTTT. Translation: CASSPWGGRNTEAFF. The chain employs TRBV4-2 and TRBJ1-1; tentative D call: TRBD1 (5 bases). Per germline, CDR1 LGHNA and CDR2 YNFKEQ. V was clipped by 4 bases and J by 1 base, with 13 bases between them. CDR3 size: 15 residues.

The chain employs TRBV14 and TRBJ2-1; TRBD2 is a possible D gene (5 bases). The V end lost 5 bases, the J end lost 5 bases, and 10 bases lay between the germline ends. Germline V gene sequence: CDR1 SGHDN, CDR2 FVKESK. The CDR3 loop spans 13 amino acids. The CDR3 DNA follows: TGTGCCAGCAGCGTCACTAGGAACAATGAGCAGTTCTTC. It translates to CASSVTRNNEQFF.

The rearrangement uses TRBV16 and TRBJ1-6; maybe TRBD1 (5 bases). In germline, CDR1 is KGHSY, CDR2 FQNENV. Trimming took off 1 base at V and 5 bases at J, with 9 bases between the two ends. The CDR3 has 15 residues. The DNA for the CDR3 is TGTGCCAGCAGCCAATACGGGGGGAATAATTCACCCCTCCACTTT. As protein: CASSQYGGNNSPLHF.

This chain connects TRBV7-9 to TRBJ2-1, with D tentatively TRBD2 (5 bases). This CDR3 comprises 15 residues. The V and J ends lost 3 bases and 4 bases respectively, with 13 bases between them. Germline CDR1 and CDR2: SEHNR and FQNEAQ (reference sequence). CDR3 residues: CASSLVGNLYNEQFF. Written as DNA, the CDR3 is TGTGCCAGCAGCTTGGTCGGGAATTTGTACAATGAGCAGTTCTTC.

This clonotype appeared many times. The chain joins TRBV7-2 to TRBJ2-3; TRBD1 might be the D (6 bases). This CDR3 contains 15 residues. Trimming pared 1 base from V and 0 bases from J, leaving 8 bases between. From germline, CDR1 is SGHTA and CDR2 FQGNSA. Written as DNA, the CDR3 is TGTGCCAGCAGCTTAGACAGGGACAGCACAGATACGCAGTATTTT. Translating gives CASSLDRDSTDTQYF.

This clonotype was found a few times. The chain recombines TRBV6-5 with TRBJ2-4; TRBD1 might be the D (5 bases). The CDR3 consists of 12 residues. Germline values: CDR1 MNHEY, CDR2 SVGAGI. Trimming removed 6 bases from V and 11 bases from J, with 14 bases in between. CDR3 DNA: TGTGCCAGCAGCCCCCAGGGTTCCGTTCAGTACTTC. Residues: CASSPQGSVQYF.

A few counts support this clonotype. V usage is TRBV7-2 and J usage is TRBJ2-2; TRBD1 is a possible D gene (6 bases). Germline V gene sequence: CDR1 SGHTA, CDR2 FQGNSA. The CDR3 runs to 14 residues. Trimming left V 5 bases short and J 3 bases short, with 10 bases between. In DNA form, the CDR3 reads TGTGCCAGCAGCACAGGACAGTACACCGGGGAGCTGTTTTTT. Translation: CASSTGQYTGELFF. Full variable domain (outside the CDR3, taken from reference TRBV7-2 and TRBJ2-2): GAGVSQSPSNKVTEKGKDVELRCDPISGHTALYWYRQSLGQGLEFLIYFQGNSAPDKSGLPSDRFSAERTGGSVSTLTIQRTQQEDSAVYLCASSTGQYTGELFFGEGSRLTVL.

The genes are TRBV28 and TRBJ1-5; possible D gene TRBD1, 5 bases. The CDR3 consists of 17 residues. Germline V gives CDR1 MDHEN, CDR2 SYDVKM. Trimming removed 6 bases from V and 1 base from J, with 19 bases in between. CDR3 protein: CASSPVRPWGSNQPQHF. The CDR3 region has the DNA TGTGCCAGCAGCCCCGTCAGGCCGTGGGGGAGCAATCAGCCCCAGCATTTT.

This clonotype has a count of ten or more. The rearrangement joins TRBV12-3 or TRBV12-4 to TRBJ2-1; 8 positions agree with TRBD1. This CDR3 is 13 amino acids long. J lost 14 bases, V lost 11 bases, and 17 bases had no gene match. CDR3 region: CACSDREGSREFF. For the CDR3, the DNA is TGTGCCTGCTCGGACAGGGAAGGCAGCCGGGAGTTCTTC.

The chain links TRBV12-3 or TRBV12-4 to TRBJ2-1; D ambiguous. This CDR3 contains 16 residues. Trimming left V 3 bases short and J 0 bases short, with 12 bases between. The CDR3 loop reads CASSFRRPSSYNEQFF. In DNA form, the CDR3 reads TGTGCCAGCAGTTTCCGACGGCCCAGCTCCTACAATGAGCAGTTCTTC.

This clonotype was detected a few times. The rearrangement uses TRBV12-3 or TRBV12-4 and TRBJ1-5, with 11 nucleotides matching TRBD1. With 4 bases clipped from V and 7 bases from J, the junction kept 9 bases outside the gene matches. The CDR3 extends over 16 amino acids. The DNA for the CDR3 is TGTGCCAGCAGTTCGAAAGGGACAGGGGGAACCCAGCCCCAGCATTTT. Amino acids: CASSSKGTGGTQPQHF.

The V and J genes are TRBV10-3 and TRBJ1-5, with TRBD1 as a possible D gene (5 bases). Germline V lookup: CDR1 ENHRY, CDR2 SYGVKD. V dropped 6 bases and J dropped 5 bases, with 14 bases sitting between them. The length of the CDR3 is 14 residues. The CDR3 nucleotides read TGTGCCATCAGATCAGCAGGGATAGATCAGCCCCAGCATTTT. Protein: CAIRSAGIDQPQHF.

The chain is built from TRBV3-1 and TRBJ2-3; no firm D call. V lost 5 bases and J 9 bases, leaving 12 bases between the germline ends. CDR3 length: 12 residues. The germline CDR1 and CDR2 sequences are LGHDT and YNNKEL (reference sequence). DNA for the CDR3: TGTGCCAGCAGCTCGGGCTTCGGGACGCAGTATTTT. Its translation is CASSSGFGTQYF.

This clonotype was found a few times. This chain uses TRBV7-9 with TRBJ1-1, with TRBD1 identical over 8 bases. The CDR3 has 15 residues. CDR1 and CDR2 from the germline V gene are SEHNR and FQNEAQ (reference sequence). Trimming took 7 bases from V and 0 from J; bases not matched to a gene: 7. The CDR3 region has the DNA TGTGCCAGCAACCGGGACAGGAATATGAACACTGAAGCTTTCTTT. It yields the protein CASNRDRNMNTEAFF. The complete variable domain, with remaining parts taken from reference TRBV7-9 and TRBJ1-1, reads DTGVSQNPRHKITKRGQNVTFRCDPISEHNRLYWYRQTLGQGPEFLTYFQNEAQLEKSRLLSDRFSAERPKGSFSTLEIQRTEQGDSAMYLCASNRDRNMNTEAFFGQGTRLTVV.

This clonotype was recorded a few times. The chain couples TRBV30 to TRBJ1-1; D gene ambiguous. Trimming shortened V by 3 bases and J by 3 bases, and 8 bases separated the two germline ends. Per germline, CDR1 GTSNPN and CDR2 SVGIG (reference sequence). This CDR3 contains 12 residues. The CDR3 sequence: CAWSIGDTEAFF. The CDR3 DNA reads TGTGCCTGGAGCATTGGCGACACTGAAGCTTTCTTT.

V is TRBV20-1 and J is TRBJ1-2; no clear D gene. The length of the CDR3 is 12 residues. Trimming left V 4 bases short and J 0 bases short, with 6 bases between. Per germline, CDR1 DFQATT and CDR2 SNEGSKA (reference sequence). CDR3: CSATETNYGYTF. The CDR3 bases are TGCAGTGCTACGGAGACTAACTATGGCTACACCTTC.

J is TRBJ1-2 and V is TRBV6-1; D is ambiguous. V was clipped by 0 bases and J by 3 bases, with 11 bases between them. Germline V gene lookup returns CDR1 MNHNS and CDR2 SASEGT. The length of the CDR3 is 15 residues. The CDR3 DNA reads TGTGCCAGCAGTGAAGCGCTTCGTCCCTACTATGGCTACACCTTC. It specifies CASSEALRPYYGYTF.

This clonotype was seen more than once but under ten times. The CDR3 DNA follows: TGCGCCAGCACCCTCATAACAGGCACTGAAGCTTTCTTT. It translates to CASTLITGTEAFF. This chain joins TRBV10-2 and TRBJ1-1; perhaps TRBD1 as D (5 bases). CDR1 WSHSY and CDR2 SAAADI come from the germline V gene. The CDR3 consists of 13 residues. The V end was cut by 7 bases, the J end by 4 bases, with 13 bases between.

This clonotype occurred a few times. V is TRBV7-2 and J is TRBJ2-1, with 7 bases aligning to TRBD2. Unmatched junction bases numbered 18, after V lost 4 bases and J lost 9 bases. Germline CDR1 SGHTA, CDR2 FQGNSA. The CDR3 contains 17 residues. The CDR3 loop is CASSSSRVRGDTGEQFF. The CDR3 region has the DNA TGTGCCAGCAGCTCCTCGAGGGTACGGGGGGATACCGGTGAGCAGTTCTTC.

This chain uses TRBV5-1 with TRBJ1-5, with a tentative D call TRBD1 (5 bases). Trimming left V 0 bases short and J 2 bases short, with 9 bases between. Looked up from germline, CDR1 is SGHRS and CDR2 is YFSETQ. This CDR3 comprises 15 residues. CDR3 residues: CASSLDQGGNQPQHF. The CDR3 DNA follows: TGCGCCAGCAGCTTGGACCAGGGAGGCAATCAGCCCCAGCATTTT.

The CDR3 protein is CASSPGQGVGQPQHF. CDR3 bases: TGTGCCAGCAGCCCCGGACAGGGTGTTGGTCAGCCCCAGCATTTT. This sequence joins TRBV7-6 and TRBJ1-5; 8 bases are a match to TRBD1. The V segment lost 5 bases and the J segment 6 bases; nucleotides outside the gene matches: 9. The CDR3 is 15 residues long. Germline V gene data show CDR1 as SGHVS and CDR2 as FNYEAQ.

The chain recombines TRBV20-1 with TRBJ1-1; a possible D gene is TRBD1 (6 bases). Germline V lookup: CDR1 DFQATT, CDR2 SNEGSKA (reference sequence). The CDR3 has 14 residues. The V gene lost 0 bases and the J gene lost 3 bases, with 11 bases spanning the gap. CDR3 coding DNA: TGCAGTGCTAGAGATTCGAGGGGGGACACTGAAGCTTTCTTT. This gives the protein CSARDSRGDTEAFF.

The gene calls are TRBV5-1 and TRBJ2-5; D ambiguous. The germline gives CDR1 SGHRS, CDR2 YFSETQ. The CDR3 sequence is 15 residues long. V was trimmed by 0 bases and J by 4 bases, leaving 13 bases between them. Written as DNA, the CDR3 is TGCGCCAGCAGCTTGGAGGCAGCTTGGGGAGAGACCCAGTACTTC. This gives the protein CASSLEAAWGETQYF.